This T cell receptor (beta chain) was obtained from a study of blood T cell repertoires in COVID-19. Study background: Samples came from the United States, Italy and Spain, spanning acute and convalescent COVID-19. From T cells, B-cell-depleted T cells, or PBMCs came the material, which was cDNA or gDNA.

Sequencing was performed with immunoSEQ multiplex PCR; in TCRdb, only in-frame clones are kept and a portion is missing. The repertoire holds 130,000 or so clones, with around four fifths as singletons. The CDR3 covers 17 residues. Trimming took 1 base from V and 7 from J, leaving 17 bases between them. Germline V gene data show CDR1 as MGHRA and CDR2 as YSYEKL. The rearrangement uses TRBV4-1 and TRBJ1-6, with D perhaps matching TRBD1 (5 bases). Material: peripheral blood. The source is a human donor in a cohort sampled during active COVID-19. CDR3: CASSQVLRPGLNSPLHF. CDR3 DNA: TGCGCCAGCAGCCAAGTCCTACGGCCAGGGTTAAATTCACCCCTCCACTTT.